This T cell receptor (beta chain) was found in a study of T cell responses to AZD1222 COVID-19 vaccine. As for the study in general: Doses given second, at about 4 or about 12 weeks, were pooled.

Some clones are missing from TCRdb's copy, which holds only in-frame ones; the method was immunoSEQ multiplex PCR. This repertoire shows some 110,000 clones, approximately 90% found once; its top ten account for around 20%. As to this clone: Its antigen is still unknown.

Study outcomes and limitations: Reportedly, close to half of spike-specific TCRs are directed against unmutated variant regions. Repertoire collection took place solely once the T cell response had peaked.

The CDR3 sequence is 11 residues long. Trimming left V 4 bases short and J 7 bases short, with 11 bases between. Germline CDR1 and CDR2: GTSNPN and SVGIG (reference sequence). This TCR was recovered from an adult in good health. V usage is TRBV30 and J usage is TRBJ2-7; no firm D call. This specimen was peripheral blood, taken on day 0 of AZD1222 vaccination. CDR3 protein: CAWTTSWEQYF. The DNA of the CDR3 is TGTGCCTGGACTACCTCCTGGGAGCAGTACTTC. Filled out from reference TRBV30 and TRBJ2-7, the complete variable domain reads SQTIHQWPATLVQPVGSPLSLECTVEGTSNPNLYWYRQAAGRGLQLLFYSVGIGQISSEVPQNLSASRPQDRQFILSSKKLLLSDSGFYLCAWTTSWEQYFGPGTRLTVT.